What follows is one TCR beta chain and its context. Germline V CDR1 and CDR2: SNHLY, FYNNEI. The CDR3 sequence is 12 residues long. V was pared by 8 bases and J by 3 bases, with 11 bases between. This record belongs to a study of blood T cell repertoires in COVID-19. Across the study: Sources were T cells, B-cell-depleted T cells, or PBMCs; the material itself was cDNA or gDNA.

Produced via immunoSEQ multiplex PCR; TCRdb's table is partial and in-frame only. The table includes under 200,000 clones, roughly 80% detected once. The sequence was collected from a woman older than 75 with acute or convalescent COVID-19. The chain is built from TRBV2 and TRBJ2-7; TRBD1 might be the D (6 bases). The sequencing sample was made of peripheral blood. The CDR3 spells CASRDTSYEQYF. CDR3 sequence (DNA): TGTGCCAGCCGGGACACCAGCTACGAGCAGTACTTC.